What follows is one T cell receptor beta chain and its context. The antigen is undetermined. The CDR3 is 15 residues long. The germline V gene encodes CDR1 SGDLS and CDR2 YYNGEE. V was pared by 3 bases and J by 0 bases, with 13 bases between. The definition of stable Graves' hyperthyroidism was no ophthalmopathy progression within 18 months. Participants, patients aged 18 to 65, had newly diagnosed hyperthyroidism with a duration under 2 months. Patients showing uncontrolled infection, other autoimmune disease, pregnancy or lactation were ineligible. The data were obtained in a study of T cells in Graves' hyperthyroidism and ophthalmopathy. Using RNA transcripts as the source, TCR beta CDR3 regions were amplified. First-round RT-PCR targeting the TCR CDR3 was performed with the HTBI primer set. MiXCR was run by TCRdb on the multiplex PCR reads, yielding one entry per CDR3 protein. The profile shows around 450,000 distinct CDR3 sequences, roughly 13% of them singletons.

General study points: In blood, most of the thyroid clonotypes expanded above 0.001 were also present.

The sequenced sample was blood. The origin of this receptor is a woman younger than 30 with Graves' hyperthyroidism. This chain connects TRBV9 to TRBJ2-7; D is perhaps TRBD1 or TRBD2 (5 bases each). CDR3 in amino acids: CASSGRDGYSYEQYF. For the CDR3, the DNA is TGTGCCAGCAGCGGCCGGGACGGTTACTCCTACGAGCAGTACTTC.